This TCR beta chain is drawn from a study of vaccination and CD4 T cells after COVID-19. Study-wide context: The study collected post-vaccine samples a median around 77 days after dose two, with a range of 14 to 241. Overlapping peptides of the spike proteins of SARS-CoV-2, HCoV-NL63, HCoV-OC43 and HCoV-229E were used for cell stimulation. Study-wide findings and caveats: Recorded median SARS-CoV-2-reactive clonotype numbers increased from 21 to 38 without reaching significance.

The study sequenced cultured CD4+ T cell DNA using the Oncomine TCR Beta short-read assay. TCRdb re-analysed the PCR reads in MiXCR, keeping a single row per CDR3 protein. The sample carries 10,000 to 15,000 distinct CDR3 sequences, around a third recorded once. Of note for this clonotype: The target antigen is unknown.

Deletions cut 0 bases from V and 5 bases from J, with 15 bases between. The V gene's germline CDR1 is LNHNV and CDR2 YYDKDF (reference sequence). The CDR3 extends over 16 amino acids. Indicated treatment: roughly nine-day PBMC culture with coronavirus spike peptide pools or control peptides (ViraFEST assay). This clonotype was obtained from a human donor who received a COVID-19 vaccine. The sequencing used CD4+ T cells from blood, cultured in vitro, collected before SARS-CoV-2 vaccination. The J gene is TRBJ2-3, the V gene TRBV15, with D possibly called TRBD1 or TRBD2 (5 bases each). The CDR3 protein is CATSREVFQGEDTQYF. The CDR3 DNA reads TGTGCCACCAGCAGAGAGGTTTTTCAGGGAGAAGATACGCAGTATTTT.